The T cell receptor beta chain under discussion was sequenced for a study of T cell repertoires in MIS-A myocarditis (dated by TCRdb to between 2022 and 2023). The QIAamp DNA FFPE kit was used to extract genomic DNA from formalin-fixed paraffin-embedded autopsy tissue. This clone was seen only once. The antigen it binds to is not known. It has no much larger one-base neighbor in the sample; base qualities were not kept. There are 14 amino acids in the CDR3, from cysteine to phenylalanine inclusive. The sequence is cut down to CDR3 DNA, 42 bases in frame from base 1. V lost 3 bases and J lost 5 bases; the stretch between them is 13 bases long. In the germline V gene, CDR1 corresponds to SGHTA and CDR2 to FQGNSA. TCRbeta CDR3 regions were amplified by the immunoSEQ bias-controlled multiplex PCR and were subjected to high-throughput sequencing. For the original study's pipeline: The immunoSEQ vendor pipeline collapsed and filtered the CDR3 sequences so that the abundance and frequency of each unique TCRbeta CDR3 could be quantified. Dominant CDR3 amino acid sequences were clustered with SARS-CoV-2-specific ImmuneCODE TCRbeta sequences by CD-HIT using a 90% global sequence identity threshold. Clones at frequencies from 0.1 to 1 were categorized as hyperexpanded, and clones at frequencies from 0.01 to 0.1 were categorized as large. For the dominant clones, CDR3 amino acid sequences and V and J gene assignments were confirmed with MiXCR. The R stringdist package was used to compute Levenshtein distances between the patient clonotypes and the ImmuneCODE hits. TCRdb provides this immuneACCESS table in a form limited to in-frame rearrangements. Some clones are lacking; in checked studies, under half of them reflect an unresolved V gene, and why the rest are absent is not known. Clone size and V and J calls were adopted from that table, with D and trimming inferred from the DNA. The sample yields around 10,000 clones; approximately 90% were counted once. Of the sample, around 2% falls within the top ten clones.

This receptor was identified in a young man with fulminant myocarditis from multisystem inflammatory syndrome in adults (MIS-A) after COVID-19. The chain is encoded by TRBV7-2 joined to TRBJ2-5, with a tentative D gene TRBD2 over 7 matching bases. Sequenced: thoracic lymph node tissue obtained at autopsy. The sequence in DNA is TGTGCCAGCAGCTTGGGGGGGCCCCAGGAGACCCAGTACTTC. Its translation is CASSLGGPQETQYF.